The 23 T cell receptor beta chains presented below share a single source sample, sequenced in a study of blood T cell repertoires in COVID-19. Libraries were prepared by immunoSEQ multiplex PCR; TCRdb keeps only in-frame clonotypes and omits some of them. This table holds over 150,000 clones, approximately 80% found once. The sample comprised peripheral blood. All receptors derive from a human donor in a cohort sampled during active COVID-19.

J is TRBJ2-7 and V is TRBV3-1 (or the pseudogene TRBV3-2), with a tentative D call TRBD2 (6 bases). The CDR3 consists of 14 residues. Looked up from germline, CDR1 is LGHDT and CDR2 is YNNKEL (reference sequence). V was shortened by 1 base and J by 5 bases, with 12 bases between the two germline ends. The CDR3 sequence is CASSQVMGGNEQYF. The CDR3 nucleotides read TGTGCCAGCAGCCAAGTTATGGGAGGCAACGAGCAGTACTTC.

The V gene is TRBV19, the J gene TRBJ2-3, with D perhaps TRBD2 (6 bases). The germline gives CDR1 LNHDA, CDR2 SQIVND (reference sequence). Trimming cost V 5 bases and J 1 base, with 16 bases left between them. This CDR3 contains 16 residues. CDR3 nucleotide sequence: TGTGCCAGTAGTTACCTCCGGGGCGGGGGCACAGATACGCAGTATTTT. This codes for CASSYLRGGGTDTQYF.

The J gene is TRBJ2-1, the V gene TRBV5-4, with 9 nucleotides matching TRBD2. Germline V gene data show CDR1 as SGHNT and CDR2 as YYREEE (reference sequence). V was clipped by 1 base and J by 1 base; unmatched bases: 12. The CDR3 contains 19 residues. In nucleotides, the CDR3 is TGTGCCAGCAGCTTGTACGGGCCTATCGCGGGGGGGTCCTACAATGAGCAGTTCTTC. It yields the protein CASSLYGPIAGGSYNEQFF.

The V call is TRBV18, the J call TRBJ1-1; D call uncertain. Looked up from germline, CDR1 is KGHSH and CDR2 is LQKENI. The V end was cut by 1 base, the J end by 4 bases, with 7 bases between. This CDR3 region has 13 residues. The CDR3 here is CASSPRESTEAFF. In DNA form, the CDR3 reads TGTGCCAGCTCACCACGTGAGAGCACTGAAGCTTTCTTT.

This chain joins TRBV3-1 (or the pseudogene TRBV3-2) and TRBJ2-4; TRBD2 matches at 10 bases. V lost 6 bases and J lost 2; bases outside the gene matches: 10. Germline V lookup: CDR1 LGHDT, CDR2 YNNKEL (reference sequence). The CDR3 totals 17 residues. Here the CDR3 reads CASSALAGVSSKNIQYF. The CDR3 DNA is TGTGCCAGCAGTGCCCTAGCGGGGGTTTCCTCCAAAAACATTCAGTACTTC.

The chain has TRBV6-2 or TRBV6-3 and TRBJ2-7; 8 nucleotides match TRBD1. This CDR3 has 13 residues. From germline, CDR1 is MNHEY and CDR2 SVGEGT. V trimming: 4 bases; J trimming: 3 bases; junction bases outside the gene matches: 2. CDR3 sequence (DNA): TGTGCCAGCAGTTTCGACAGGGGCTACGAGCAGTACTTC. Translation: CASSFDRGYEQYF.

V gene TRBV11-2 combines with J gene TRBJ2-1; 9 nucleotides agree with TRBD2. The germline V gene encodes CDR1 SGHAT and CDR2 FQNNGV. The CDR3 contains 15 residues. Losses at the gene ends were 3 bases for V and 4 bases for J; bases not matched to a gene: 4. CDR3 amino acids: CASSFSGGEYNEQFF. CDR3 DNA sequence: TGTGCCAGCAGCTTTAGCGGGGGTGAGTACAATGAGCAGTTCTTC. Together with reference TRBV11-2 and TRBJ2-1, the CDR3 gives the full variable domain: EAGVAQSPRYKIIEKRQSVAFWCNPISGHATLYWYQQILGQGPKLLIQFQNNGVVDDSQLPKDRFSAERLKGVDSTLKIQPAKLEDSAVYLCASSFSGGEYNEQFFGPGTRLTVL.

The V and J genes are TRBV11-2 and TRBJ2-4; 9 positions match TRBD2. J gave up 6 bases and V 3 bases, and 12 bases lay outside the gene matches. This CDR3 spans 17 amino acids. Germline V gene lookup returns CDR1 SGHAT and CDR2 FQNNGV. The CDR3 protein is CASSFHVAGGPLNIQYF. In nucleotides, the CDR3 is TGTGCCAGCAGCTTCCATGTGGCGGGGGGGCCCTTAAACATTCAGTACTTC.

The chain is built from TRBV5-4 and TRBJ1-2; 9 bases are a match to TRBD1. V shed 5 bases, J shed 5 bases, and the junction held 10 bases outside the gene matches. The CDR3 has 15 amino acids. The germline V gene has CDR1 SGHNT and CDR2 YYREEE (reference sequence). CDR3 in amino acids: CASRKGQDRGYGYTF. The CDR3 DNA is TGTGCCAGCAGGAAAGGGCAGGACAGGGGATATGGCTACACCTTC.

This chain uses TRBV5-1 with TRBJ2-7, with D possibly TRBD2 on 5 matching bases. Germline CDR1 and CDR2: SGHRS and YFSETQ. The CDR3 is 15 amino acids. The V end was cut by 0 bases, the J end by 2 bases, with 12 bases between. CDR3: CASSLAGEKTYEQYF. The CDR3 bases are TGCGCCAGCAGCTTGGCCGGGGAGAAAACCTACGAGCAGTACTTC.

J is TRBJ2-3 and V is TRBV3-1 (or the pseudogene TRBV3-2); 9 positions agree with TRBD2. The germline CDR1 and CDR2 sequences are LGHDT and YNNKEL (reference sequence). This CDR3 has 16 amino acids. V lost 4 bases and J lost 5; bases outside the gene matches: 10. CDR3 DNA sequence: TGTGCCAGCAGCCCCTCCCTAGCGGGGAAATTAGATACGCAGTATTTT. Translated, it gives CASSPSLAGKLDTQYF.

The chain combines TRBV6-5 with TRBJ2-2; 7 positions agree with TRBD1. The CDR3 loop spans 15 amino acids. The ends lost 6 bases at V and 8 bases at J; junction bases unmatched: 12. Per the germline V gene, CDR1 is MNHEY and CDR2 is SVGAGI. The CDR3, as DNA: TGTGCCAGCAGGACTCAGACAGGGTGGTTAGGGGAGCTGTTTTTT. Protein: CASRTQTGWLGELFF.

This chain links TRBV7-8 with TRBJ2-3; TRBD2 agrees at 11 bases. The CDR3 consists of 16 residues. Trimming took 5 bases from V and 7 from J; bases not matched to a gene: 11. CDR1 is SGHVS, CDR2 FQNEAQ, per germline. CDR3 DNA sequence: TGTGCCAGCAGCAGTTTCTCTAGCGGGGGGACGAATACGCAGTATTTT. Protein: CASSSFSSGGTNTQYF.

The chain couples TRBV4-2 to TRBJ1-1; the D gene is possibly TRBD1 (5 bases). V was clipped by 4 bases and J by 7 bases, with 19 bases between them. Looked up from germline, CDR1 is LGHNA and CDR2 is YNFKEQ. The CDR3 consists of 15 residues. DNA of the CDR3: TGTGCCAGCAGCCCAAGCTCGTGGGACTTCGGTGAAGCTTTCTTT. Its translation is CASSPSSWDFGEAFF.

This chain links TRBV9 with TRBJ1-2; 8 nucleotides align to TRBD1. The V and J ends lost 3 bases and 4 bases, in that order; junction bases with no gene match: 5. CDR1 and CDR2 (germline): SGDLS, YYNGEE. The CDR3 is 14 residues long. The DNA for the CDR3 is TGTGCCAGCAGCGGACAGGGGCCCACCTATGGCTACACCTTC. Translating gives CASSGQGPTYGYTF.

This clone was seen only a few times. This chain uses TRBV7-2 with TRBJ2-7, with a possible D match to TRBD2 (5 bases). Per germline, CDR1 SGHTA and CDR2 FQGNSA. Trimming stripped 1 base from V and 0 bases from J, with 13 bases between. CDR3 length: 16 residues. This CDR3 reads CASSLVGGFFSYEQYF. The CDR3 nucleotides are TGTGCCAGCAGCTTAGTAGGCGGGTTCTTCTCCTACGAGCAGTACTTC.

CDR3 DNA sequence: TGCGCCAGCAGCCTGGAGCCAATTAGCTCCTACAATGAGCAGTTCTTC. Protein: CASSLEPISSYNEQFF. The V gene is TRBV5-1, the J gene TRBJ2-1, with D unclear. Looked up from germline, CDR1 is SGHRS and CDR2 is YFSETQ. V lost 4 bases, J lost 0 bases, and 14 bases lay in between. The CDR3 has 16 residues.

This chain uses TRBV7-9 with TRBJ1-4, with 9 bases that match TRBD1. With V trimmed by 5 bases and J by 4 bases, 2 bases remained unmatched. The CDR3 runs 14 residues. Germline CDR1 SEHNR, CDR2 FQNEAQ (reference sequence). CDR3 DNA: TGTGCCAGCAGCCCGACAGGGGGTAATGAAAAACTGTTTTTT. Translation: CASSPTGGNEKLFF.

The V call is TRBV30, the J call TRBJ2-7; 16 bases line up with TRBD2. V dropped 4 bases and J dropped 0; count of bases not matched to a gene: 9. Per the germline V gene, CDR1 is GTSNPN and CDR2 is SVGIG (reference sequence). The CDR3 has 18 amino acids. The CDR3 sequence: CAWTRGLAGGRTSYEQYF. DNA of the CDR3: TGTGCCTGGACCCGGGGACTAGCGGGGGGGAGAACCTCCTACGAGCAGTACTTC. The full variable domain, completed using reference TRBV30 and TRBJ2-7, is SQTIHQWPATLVQPVGSPLSLECTVEGTSNPNLYWYRQAAGRGLQLLFYSVGIGQISSEVPQNLSASRPQDRQFILSSKKLLLSDSGFYLCAWTRGLAGGRTSYEQYFGPGTRLTVT.

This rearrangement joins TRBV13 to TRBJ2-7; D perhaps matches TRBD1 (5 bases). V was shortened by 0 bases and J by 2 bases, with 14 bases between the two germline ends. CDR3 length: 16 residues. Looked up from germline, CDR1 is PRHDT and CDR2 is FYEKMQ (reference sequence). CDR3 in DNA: TGTGCCAGCAGCTTAGGCTCACAGGCATTTCCCTACGAGCAGTACTTC. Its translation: CASSLGSQAFPYEQYF.

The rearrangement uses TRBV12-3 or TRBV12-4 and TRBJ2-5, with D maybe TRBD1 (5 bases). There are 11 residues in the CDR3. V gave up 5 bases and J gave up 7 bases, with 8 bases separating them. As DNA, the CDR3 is TGTGCCAGCAGTCGAAGGGGGACCCAGTACTTC. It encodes CASSRRGTQYF.

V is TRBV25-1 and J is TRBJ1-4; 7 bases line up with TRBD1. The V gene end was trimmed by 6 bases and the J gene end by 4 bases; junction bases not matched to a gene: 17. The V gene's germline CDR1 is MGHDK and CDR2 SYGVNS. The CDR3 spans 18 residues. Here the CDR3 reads CASSDPLSSGQYNEKLFF. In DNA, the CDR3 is TGTGCCAGCAGCGACCCACTATCTTCGGGACAGTATAATGAAAAACTGTTTTTT. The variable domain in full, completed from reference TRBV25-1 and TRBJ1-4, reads EADIYQTPRYLVIGTGKKITLECSQTMGHDKMYWYQQDPGMELHLIHYSYGVNSTEKGDLSSESTVSRIRTEHFPLTLESARPSHTSQYLCASSDPLSSGQYNEKLFFGSGTQLSVL.

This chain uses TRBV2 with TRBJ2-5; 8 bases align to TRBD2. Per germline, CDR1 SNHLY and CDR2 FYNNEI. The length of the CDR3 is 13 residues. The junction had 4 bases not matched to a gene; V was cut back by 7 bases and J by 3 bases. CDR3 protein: CASNRAGEETQYF. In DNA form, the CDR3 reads TGTGCCAGCAATAGAGCGGGGGAAGAGACCCAGTACTTC. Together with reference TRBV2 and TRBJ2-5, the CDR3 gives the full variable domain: EPEVTQTPSHQVTQMGQEVILRCVPISNHLYFYWYRQILGQKVEFLVSFYNNEISEKSEIFDDQFSVERPDGSNFTLKIRSTKLEDSAMYFCASNRAGEETQYFGPGTRLLVL.